Presented here are 10 T cell receptor beta chains from one specimen sequenced in a study of neurological immune-mediated disorders. TCRdb itself ran the 5' RACE reads through MiXCR, one entry per CDR3 protein. The sample has roughly 19,000 distinct CDR3 sequences; approximately 7.9% are singletons. Sequencing used CD8+ T cells from blood. Receptors were obtained from a woman younger than 45 with HTLV-1-associated myelopathy (HAM/TSP).

By its share, this clonotype is medium-sized (0.01 to 0.1%). The chain employs TRBV7-9 and TRBJ1-2; no definite D call. Trimming took off 5 bases at V and 6 bases at J, with 7 bases between the two ends. The length of the CDR3 is 11 residues. Germline-derived CDR1 and CDR2 are SEHNR and FQNEAQ (reference sequence). CDR3 coding DNA: TGTGCCAGCAGCCCACGGGATGGCTACACCTTC. The encoded protein is CASSPRDGYTF.

This clonotype was detected ten times or more. This sequence joins TRBV5-1 and TRBJ2-7; TRBD2 is a possible D gene (6 bases). V was trimmed by 0 bases and J by 0 bases, leaving 19 bases between them. Looked up from germline, CDR1 is SGHRS and CDR2 is YFSETQ. This CDR3 has 18 residues. The CDR3 reads CASSLAYQGGAISYEQYF. The CDR3 nucleotides read TGCGCCAGCAGCTTGGCGTATCAAGGAGGGGCGATCTCCTACGAGCAGTACTTC.

This clonotype showed up many times. This chain uses TRBV6-1 with TRBJ1-5; 10 nucleotides agree with TRBD1. CDR3 length: 15 residues. In germline, CDR1 is MNHNS, CDR2 SASEGT. V was pared by 6 bases and J by 7 bases, with 9 bases of the junction left unmatched. CDR3 sequence: CASSRGTGEGQPQHF. The CDR3 DNA sequence: TGTGCCAGCAGCAGGGGGACAGGGGAGGGCCAGCCCCAGCATTTT.

This clonotype was seen many times. The chain uses TRBV12-3 or TRBV12-4 and TRBJ1-4; D is uncertain. The ends were cut back, 5 bases at V and 4 bases at J, with 11 bases in the middle. The CDR3 loop spans 14 amino acids. CDR3 in DNA: TGTGCCAGCAGTCCCCGTTCAGATAATGAAAAACTGTTTTTT. It specifies CASSPRSDNEKLFF.

This clonotype has ten or more counts. The rearrangement uses TRBV7-8 and TRBJ2-3, with TRBD2 matching 12 bases. With V trimmed by 0 bases and J by 14 bases, 6 bases remained unmatched. Germline V lookup: CDR1 SGHVS, CDR2 FQNEAQ. The CDR3 has 14 amino acids. The CDR3 region has the DNA TGTGCCAGCAGCTTAGCCCCTAGCGGGGGGGCCTTGTATTTT. It specifies CASSLAPSGGALYF.

This clonotype is classed as medium-sized. The rearrangement links TRBV6-6 to TRBJ2-1, with D uncertain. The CDR3 is 12 residues long. The germline CDR1 and CDR2 sequences are MNHNY and SVGAGI (reference sequence). Trimming removed 5 bases at V and 4 bases at J, with 6 bases between. In DNA form, the CDR3 reads TGTGCCAGCAGTCGGCCGTACAATGAGCAGTTCTTC. Encoded protein: CASSRPYNEQFF.

This clonotype was picked up many times. This sequence joins TRBV29-1 and TRBJ2-4; D remains unclear. CDR3 length: 15 residues. The germline V and J ends were trimmed by 0 bases and 1 base, with 10 bases remaining between them. Germline CDR1 SQVTM, CDR2 ANQGSEA. CDR3 coding DNA: TGCAGCGTTGAAGAGGCCGGGCTGGCCAAAAACATTCAGTACTTC. Amino acid sequence: CSVEEAGLAKNIQYF.

The rearrangement links TRBV6-1 to TRBJ1-1; D is ambiguous. CDR3 length: 13 amino acids. Trimming pared 7 bases from V and 1 base from J, leaving 10 bases between. Germline V lookup: CDR1 MNHNS, CDR2 SASEGT. CDR3 nucleotides: TGTGCCAGCACCGAGACGGAGAACACTGAAGCTTTCTTT. This gives the protein CASTETENTEAFF.

This clonotype was counted many times. V gene TRBV20-1 combines with J gene TRBJ2-7; D may be TRBD1 (6 bases). The CDR3 extends over 12 amino acids. V gave up 6 bases and J gave up 5 bases, with 14 bases separating them. Germline CDR1 reads DFQATT; CDR2 reads SNEGSKA (reference sequence). The CDR3 reads CSATKQGNEQYF. The CDR3 DNA follows: TGCAGTGCAACGAAGCAGGGGAACGAGCAGTACTTC.

This clonotype came up many times. The chain recombines TRBV20-1 with TRBJ1-6, with 8 nucleotides matching TRBD1. In germline, CDR1 is DFQATT, CDR2 SNEGSKA (reference sequence). Unmatched junction bases numbered 9, after V lost 3 bases and J lost 5 bases. The length of the CDR3 is 16 residues. CDR3 nucleotides: TGCAGTGCTAGTGCGGACAGGGAGCGAAATAATTCACCCCTCCACTTT. It is translated as CSASADRERNNSPLHF.